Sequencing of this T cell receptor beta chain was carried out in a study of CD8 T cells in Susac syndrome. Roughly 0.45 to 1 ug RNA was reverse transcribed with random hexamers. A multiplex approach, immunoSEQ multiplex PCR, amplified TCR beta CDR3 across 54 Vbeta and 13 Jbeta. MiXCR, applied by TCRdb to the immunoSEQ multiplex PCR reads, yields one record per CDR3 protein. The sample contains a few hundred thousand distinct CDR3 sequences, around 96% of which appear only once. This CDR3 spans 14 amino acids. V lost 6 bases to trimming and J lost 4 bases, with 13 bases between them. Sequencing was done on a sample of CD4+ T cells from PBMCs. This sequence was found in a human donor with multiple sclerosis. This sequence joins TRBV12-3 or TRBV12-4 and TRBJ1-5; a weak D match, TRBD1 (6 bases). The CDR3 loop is CASSKADSNQPQHF. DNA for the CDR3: TGTGCCAGCAGCAAAGCGGACAGTAATCAGCCCCAGCATTTT.